The entry below gives a single T cell receptor (beta chain) sequence along with its context. One end of the junction does not line up with germline, which may come from a read error. CDR3 length equals 16 residues. From germline, CDR1 is MDHEN and CDR2 SYDVKM. Full-length variable regions came from constant-region reverse primers plus semi-nested Nested Universal Primer A PCR. One entry per CDR3 protein results from TCRdb running MiXCR on the 5' RACE reads. The sample contains 8,400 or so distinct CDR3 sequences, over 55% of which appear only once. The chain uses TRBV28 and TRBJ2-3; 12 bases are shared with TRBD2. What was sequenced was tumor-infiltrating memory CD4+ T cells sorted from the breast tumor. Subset given: memory CD4+ T cells, CD4+CD45RO+CD25-. This TCR was recovered from a female donor with breast cancer. CDR3 in amino acids: CASSYPSGGGTDTRYF. The DNA for the CDR3 is TGTGCCAGCAGCTACCCTAGCGGGGGGGGAACAGATACGCGGTATTTT. Full variable domain (remainder filled in from reference TRBV28 and TRBJ2-3): DVKVTQSSRYLVKRTGEKVFLECVQDMDHENMFWYRQDPGLGLRLIYFSYDVKMKEKGDIPEGYSVSREKKERFSLILESASTNQTSMYLCASSYPSGGGTDTRYFGPGTRLTVL.